Presented here are 24 T cell receptor beta chains from one specimen sequenced in a study of shared clonotypes between healthy human individuals. Data came from immunoSEQ multiplex PCR; TCRdb stores just in-frame clones and leaves some out. This sample has over 1.5 million clones, with 95% to 99% found just once. Sequencing used naive CD4+ T cells sorted from blood. As for subset: CD45RA+ positively selected. These receptors originate from a man between 25 and 39 years old in good health.

The CDR3 nucleotides read TGTGCCAGCAGTGCCGTAACGTGGCGGAACTCAGATACGCAGTATTTT. It is translated as CASSAVTWRNSDTQYF. The genes are TRBV6-1 and TRBJ2-3; D is unresolved. Germline CDR1 MNHNS, CDR2 SASEGT. V was cut by 4 bases and J by 4 bases, with 18 bases left in between. The CDR3 sequence is 16 residues long.

The chain links TRBV28 to TRBJ2-5; 9 nucleotides agree with TRBD1. V trimming: 1 base; J trimming: 5 bases; junction bases outside the gene matches: 5. CDR1 is MDHEN and CDR2 is SYDVKM in the germline V gene. This CDR3 spans 15 amino acids. For the CDR3, the DNA is TGTGCCAGCAGTTTATTCGGGACAGGGCAGGAGACCCAGTACTTC. As protein: CASSLFGTGQETQYF.

The rearrangement joins TRBV7-2 to TRBJ1-5; unclear D gene. The V gene lost 8 bases and the J gene lost 3 bases, with 17 bases spanning the gap. This CDR3 is 15 amino acids long. The germline V gene has CDR1 SGHTA and CDR2 FQGNSA. DNA for the CDR3: TGTGCCAGCCGGCCTGGTTCCACTCCCAATCAGCCCCAGCATTTT. It is translated as CASRPGSTPNQPQHF.

V is TRBV27 and J is TRBJ1-5; D is undetermined. The CDR3 spans 15 residues. V shed 6 bases and J shed 2 bases, with 14 bases lying between them. Germline V gene sequence: CDR1 MNHEY, CDR2 SMNVEV (reference sequence). Here the CDR3 reads CASSVGSSGNQPQHF. The DNA for the CDR3 is TGTGCCAGCAGCGTAGGGAGTAGTGGCAATCAGCCCCAGCATTTT.

V gene TRBV28 combines with J gene TRBJ2-5, with 11 positions matching TRBD2. This CDR3 has 15 amino acids. V lost 3 bases, J lost 5 bases, and 5 bases stayed unmatched. Germline CDR1 is MDHEN and CDR2 is SYDVKM. The CDR3 DNA reads TGTGCCAGCAGTTTCCGACTAGCGGGGAAGGAGACCCAGTACTTC. This encodes CASSFRLAGKETQYF.

This sequence joins TRBV7-9 and TRBJ2-7; D call uncertain. The germline V gene encodes CDR1 SEHNR and CDR2 FQNEAQ (reference sequence). This CDR3 has 15 amino acids. Trimming removed 5 bases at V and 2 bases at J, with 16 bases between. DNA of the CDR3: TGTGCCAGCAGCCCCAAGAGAATGGGGACCTACGAGCAGTACTTC. This translates into CASSPKRMGTYEQYF.

The chain joins TRBV11-2 to TRBJ2-7; TRBD2 matches at 7 bases. V shed 5 bases, J shed 4 bases, and the junction held 11 bases outside the gene matches. CDR3 size: 15 residues. Germline assignment: CDR1 SGHAT and CDR2 FQNNGV. The CDR3 DNA sequence: TGTGCCAGCAGCCCAACTAGCGTCGGTACTTACGAGCAGTACTTC. Its protein is CASSPTSVGTYEQYF.

The gene calls are TRBV6-5 and TRBJ2-7, with D hard to call. V lost 4 bases and J lost 2, with 12 bases in between. In germline, CDR1 is MNHEY, CDR2 SVGAGI. The CDR3 runs 14 residues. The CDR3 spells CASSLLPGTYEQYF. CDR3 coding DNA: TGTGCCAGCAGTTTGCTCCCGGGTACCTACGAGCAGTACTTC.

This chain links TRBV18 with TRBJ2-7, with a possible D match to TRBD1 (6 bases). Germline CDR1 KGHSH, CDR2 LQKENI. The CDR3 covers 14 residues. Trimming shortened V by 6 bases and J by 2 bases, and 14 bases separated the two germline ends. CDR3 nucleotides: TGTGCCAGCTCGCCCCTGACAGGAACCTACGAGCAGTACTTC. It translates to CASSPLTGTYEQYF.

The V gene is TRBV7-9, the J gene TRBJ2-5, with 8 nucleotides matching TRBD2. The CDR3 is 15 residues long. V dropped 4 bases and J dropped 0; count of bases not matched to a gene: 4. The V gene's germline CDR1 is SEHNR and CDR2 FQNEAQ (reference sequence). This CDR3 reads CASSSERGYQETQYF. DNA for the CDR3: TGTGCCAGCAGCTCCGAGCGGGGGTACCAAGAGACCCAGTACTTC.

J is TRBJ2-3 and V is TRBV11-2; 11 nucleotides match TRBD1. Trimming cost V 1 base and J 5 bases; bases outside gene matches: 2. This CDR3 is 15 amino acids long. Germline V gives CDR1 SGHAT, CDR2 FQNNGV. DNA of the CDR3: TGTGCCAGCAGCTTAGTGGGACAGGGGGTAGATACGCAGTATTTT. Protein sequence: CASSLVGQGVDTQYF.

This sequence joins TRBV6-4 and TRBJ2-7, with D perhaps assigned TRBD1 or TRBD2 (5 bases each). Trimming cost V 5 bases and J 6 bases, with 26 bases left between them. Germline V CDR1 and CDR2: MRHNA, SNTAGT. CDR3 length: 17 amino acids. The CDR3: CASSSRGVGRRAAEQYF. Here the CDR3 DNA reads TGTGCCAGCAGTTCACGAGGGGTGGGCCGAAGGGCTGCCGAGCAGTACTTC.

This clone appeared a single time. V is TRBV1 and J is TRBJ2-1; the table assigns TRBD2, which was not confirmed against the DNA. TRBV1 is shown as a pseudogene. The CDR3 has 17 amino acids. In DNA, the CDR3 is TGCACCAGCAGCCAAGGAAACGCGGACGGGAGGGTCAATGAGCAGTTCTTC. Its protein product is CTSSQGNADGRVNEQFF.

V usage is TRBV29-1 and J usage is TRBJ2-7; the match to TRBD2 covers 11 bases. The CDR3 is 14 amino acids. Germline assignment: CDR1 SQVTM and CDR2 ANQGSEA. J gave up 3 bases and V 6 bases, and 7 bases lay outside the gene matches. The CDR3 loop is CSVYTGLAVYEQYF. Written as DNA, the CDR3 is TGCAGCGTCTATACGGGACTAGCGGTCTACGAGCAGTACTTC.

CDR3 DNA: TGTGCCAGCAGTTTAGTACTGGGCTACGAGCAGTACTTC. This codes for CASSLVLGYEQYF. The chain has TRBV27 and TRBJ2-7; D gene uncertain. Germline lookup yields CDR1 MNHEY and CDR2 SMNVEV (reference sequence). Trimming pared 2 bases from V and 3 bases from J, leaving 8 bases between. The length of the CDR3 is 13 residues.

The rearrangement joins TRBV19 to TRBJ1-1, with a possible D match to TRBD1 (5 bases). This CDR3 spans 11 amino acids. Germline assignment: CDR1 LNHDA and CDR2 SQIVND (reference sequence). CDR3 sequence (DNA): TGTGCTACAGGTTCTAACACTGAAGCTTTCTTT. It specifies CATGSNTEAFF.

CDR3 sequence: CASSSPVQSSYNEQFF. The CDR3 DNA reads as TGTGCCAGCAGCTCACCCGTTCAGAGCTCCTACAATGAGCAGTTCTTC. The chain employs TRBV11-2 and TRBJ2-1; D unclear. Germline V gene data show CDR1 as SGHAT and CDR2 as FQNNGV. This CDR3 comprises 16 residues. V shed 4 bases and J shed 0 bases, with 13 bases lying between them.

The V call is TRBV18, the J call TRBJ2-6, with 8 bases matching TRBD1. V was pared by 4 bases and J by 0 bases, with 11 bases of the junction left unmatched. Germline assignment: CDR1 KGHSH and CDR2 LQKENI. The CDR3 loop spans 19 amino acids. The CDR3 protein is CASSRRPGQVNSGANVLTF. DNA of the CDR3: TGTGCCAGCTCACGAAGGCCGGGACAGGTAAACTCTGGGGCCAACGTCCTGACTTTC.

V is TRBV7-8 and J is TRBJ2-2, with TRBD2 as a possible D gene (5 bases). V lost 5 bases to trimming and J lost 4 bases, with 8 bases between them. CDR1 is SGHVS, CDR2 FQNEAQ, per germline. The CDR3 consists of 13 residues. DNA for the CDR3: TGTGCCAGCAGCGCGGGTACCACCGGGGAGCTGTTTTTT. Amino acid sequence: CASSAGTTGELFF. The full variable domain, rest sourced from reference TRBV7-8 and TRBJ2-2, is GAGVSQSPRYKVAKRGQDVALRCDPISGHVSLFWYQQALGQGPEFLTYFQNEAQLDKSGLPSDRFFAERPEGSVSTLKIQRTQQEDSAVYLCASSAGTTGELFFGEGSRLTVL.

This chain connects TRBV28 to TRBJ2-3; 9 nucleotides align to TRBD2. Germline assignment: CDR1 MDHEN and CDR2 SYDVKM. The V gene end was trimmed by 5 bases and the J gene end by 4 bases; junction bases not matched to a gene: 13. This CDR3 spans 17 amino acids. The CDR3: CASSTVKGLAASDTQYF. CDR3 in DNA: TGTGCCAGCAGTACCGTGAAGGGACTAGCAGCATCAGATACGCAGTATTTT. Drawing the rest from reference TRBV28 and TRBJ2-3, the complete variable domain is DVKVTQSSRYLVKRTGEKVFLECVQDMDHENMFWYRQDPGLGLRLIYFSYDVKMKEKGDIPEGYSVSREKKERFSLILESASTNQTSMYLCASSTVKGLAASDTQYFGPGTRLTVL.

The rearrangement joins TRBV2 to TRBJ2-7; D possibly matches TRBD1 or TRBD2 (5 bases each). This CDR3 contains 14 residues. Trimming stripped 6 bases from V and 3 bases from J, with 15 bases between. The V gene's germline CDR1 is SNHLY and CDR2 FYNNEI. DNA for the CDR3: TGTGCCAGCAGGGCCGTGGGGGACGGCTACGAGCAGTACTTC. Translating gives CASRAVGDGYEQYF.

The chain recombines TRBV7-8 with TRBJ1-3; D not certain. Trimming shortened V by 4 bases and J by 0 bases, and 13 bases separated the two germline ends. This CDR3 has 16 amino acids. In germline, CDR1 is SGHVS, CDR2 FQNEAQ. The CDR3 is CASSSRRRNSGNTIYF. The CDR3 nucleotides are TGTGCCAGCAGCTCCCGGAGACGGAACTCTGGAAACACCATATATTTT. Full variable domain (outside the CDR3, taken from reference TRBV7-8 and TRBJ1-3): GAGVSQSPRYKVAKRGQDVALRCDPISGHVSLFWYQQALGQGPEFLTYFQNEAQLDKSGLPSDRFFAERPEGSVSTLKIQRTQQEDSAVYLCASSSRRRNSGNTIYFGEGSWLTVV.

This chain uses TRBV19 with TRBJ2-1; 7 nucleotides agree with TRBD2. Germline values: CDR1 LNHDA, CDR2 SQIVND (reference sequence). The CDR3 is 15 residues long. J gave up 1 base and V 5 bases, and 5 bases lay outside the gene matches. The CDR3 is CASSPGLGSYNEQFF. The CDR3 DNA sequence: TGTGCCAGTAGTCCCGGACTAGGGTCCTACAATGAGCAGTTCTTC.

The chain has TRBV14 and TRBJ2-7; 8 bases line up with TRBD2. CDR1 is SGHDN, CDR2 FVKESK, per germline. The CDR3 extends over 16 amino acids. The V segment lost 5 bases and the J segment 3 bases; nucleotides outside the gene matches: 12. The CDR3 region has the DNA TGTGCCAGCAGCTCCCACGCGGGAGGAGTCTTCTACGAGCAGTACTTC. This translates into CASSSHAGGVFYEQYF.